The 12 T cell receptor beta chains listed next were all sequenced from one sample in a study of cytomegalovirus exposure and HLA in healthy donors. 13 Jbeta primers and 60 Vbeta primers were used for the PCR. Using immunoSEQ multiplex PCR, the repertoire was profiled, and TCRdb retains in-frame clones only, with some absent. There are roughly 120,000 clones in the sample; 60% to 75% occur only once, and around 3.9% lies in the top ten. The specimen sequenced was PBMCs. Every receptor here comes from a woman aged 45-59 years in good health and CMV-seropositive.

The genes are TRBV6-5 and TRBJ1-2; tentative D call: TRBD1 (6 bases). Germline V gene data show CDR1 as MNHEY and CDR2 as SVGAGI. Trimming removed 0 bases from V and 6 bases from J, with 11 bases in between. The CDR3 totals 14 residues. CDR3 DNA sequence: TGTGCCAGCAGTTACTCGAGATACAGGGATGGCTACACCTTC. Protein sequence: CASSYSRYRDGYTF.

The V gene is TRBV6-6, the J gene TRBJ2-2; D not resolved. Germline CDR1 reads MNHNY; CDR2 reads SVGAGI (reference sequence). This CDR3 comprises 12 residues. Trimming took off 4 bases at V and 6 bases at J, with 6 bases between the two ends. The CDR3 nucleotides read TGTGCCAGCAGTTCTGTTGCCGGGGAGCTGTTTTTT. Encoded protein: CASSSVAGELFF.

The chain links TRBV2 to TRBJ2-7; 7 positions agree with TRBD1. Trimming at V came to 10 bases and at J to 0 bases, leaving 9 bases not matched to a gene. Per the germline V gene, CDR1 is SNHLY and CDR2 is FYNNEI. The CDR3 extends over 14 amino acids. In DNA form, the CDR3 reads TGTGCCACCAAACCGGGACAGTCCTCCTACGAGCAGTACTTC. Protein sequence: CATKPGQSSYEQYF.

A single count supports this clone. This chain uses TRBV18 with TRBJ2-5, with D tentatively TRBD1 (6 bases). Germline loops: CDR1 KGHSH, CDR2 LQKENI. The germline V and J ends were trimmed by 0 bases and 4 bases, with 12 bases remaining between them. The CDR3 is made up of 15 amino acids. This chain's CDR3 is CASSPPIGGLETQYF. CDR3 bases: TGTGCCAGCTCACCACCTATTGGGGGCTTAGAGACCCAGTACTTC.

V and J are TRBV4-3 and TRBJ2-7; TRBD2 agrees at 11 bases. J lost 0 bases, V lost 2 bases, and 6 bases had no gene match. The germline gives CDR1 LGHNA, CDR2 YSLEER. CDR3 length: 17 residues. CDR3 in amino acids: CASSQRRTSGSSYEQYF. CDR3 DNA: TGCGCCAGCAGCCAACGTCGAACTAGCGGGAGCTCCTACGAGCAGTACTTC.

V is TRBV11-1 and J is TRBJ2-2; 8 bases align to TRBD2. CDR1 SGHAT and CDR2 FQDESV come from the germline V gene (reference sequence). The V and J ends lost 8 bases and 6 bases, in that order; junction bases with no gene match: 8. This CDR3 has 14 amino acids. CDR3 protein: CASRRAGAPGELFF. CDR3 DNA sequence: TGTGCCAGCCGCCGAGCGGGGGCCCCCGGGGAGCTGTTTTTT.

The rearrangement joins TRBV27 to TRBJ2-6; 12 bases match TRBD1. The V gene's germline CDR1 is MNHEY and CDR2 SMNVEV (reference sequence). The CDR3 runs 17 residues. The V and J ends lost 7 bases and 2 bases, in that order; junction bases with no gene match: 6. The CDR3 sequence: CASMRDRGLPGANVLTF. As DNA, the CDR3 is TGTGCCAGCATGCGGGACAGGGGGCTTCCTGGGGCCAACGTCCTGACTTTC.

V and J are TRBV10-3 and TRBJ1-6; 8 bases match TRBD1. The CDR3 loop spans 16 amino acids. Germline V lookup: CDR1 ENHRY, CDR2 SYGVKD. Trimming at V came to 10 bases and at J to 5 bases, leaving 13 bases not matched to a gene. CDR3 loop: CATSQVDRVNNSPLHF. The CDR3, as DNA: TGTGCCACCTCGCAAGTGGACAGGGTGAATAATTCACCCCTCCACTTT.

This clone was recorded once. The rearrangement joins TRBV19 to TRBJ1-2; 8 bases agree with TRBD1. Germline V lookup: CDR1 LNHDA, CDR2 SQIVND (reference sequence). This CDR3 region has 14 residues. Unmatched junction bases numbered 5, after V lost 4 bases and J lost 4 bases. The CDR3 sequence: CASSTTGDGYGYTF. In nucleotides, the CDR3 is TGTGCCAGTAGTACGACAGGGGACGGCTATGGCTACACCTTC.

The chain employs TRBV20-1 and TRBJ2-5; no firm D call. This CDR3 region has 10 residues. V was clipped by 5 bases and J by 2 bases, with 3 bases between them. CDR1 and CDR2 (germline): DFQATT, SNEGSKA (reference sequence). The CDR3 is CSAEQETQYF. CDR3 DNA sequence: TGCAGTGCTGAGCAAGAGACCCAGTACTTC.

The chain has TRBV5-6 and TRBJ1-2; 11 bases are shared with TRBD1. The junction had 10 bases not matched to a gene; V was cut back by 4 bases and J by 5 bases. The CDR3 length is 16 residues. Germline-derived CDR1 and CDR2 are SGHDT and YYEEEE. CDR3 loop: CASSDKPGQGGYGYTF. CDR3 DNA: TGTGCCAGCAGCGATAAACCGGGACAGGGGGGTTATGGCTACACCTTC. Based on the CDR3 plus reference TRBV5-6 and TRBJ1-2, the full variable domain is DAGVTQSPTHLIKTRGQQVTLRCSPKSGHDTVSWYQQALGQGPQFIFQYYEEEERQRGNFPDRFSGHQFPNYSSELNVNALLLGDSALYLCASSDKPGQGGYGYTFGSGTRLTVV.

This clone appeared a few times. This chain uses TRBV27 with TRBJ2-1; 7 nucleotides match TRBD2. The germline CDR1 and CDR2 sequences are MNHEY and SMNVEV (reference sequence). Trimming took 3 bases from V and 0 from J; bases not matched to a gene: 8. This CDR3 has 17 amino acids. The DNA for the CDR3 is TGTGCCAGCAGTTTTATTAGTGCGGGGGACTCCTACAATGAGCAGTTCTTC. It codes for CASSFISAGDSYNEQFF.